This T cell receptor (beta chain) was identified during a study of cytomegalovirus exposure and HLA in healthy donors. Overall study findings and caveats: Indistinguishability led to the exclusion of some V segments, TRBV6-2 and TRBV6-3 included. Diagnosis of cytomegalovirus status made by the classifier reportedly showed high specificity and sensitivity. It is likely that the observed cluster of highly shared sequence variants was a sequencing artifact. Analysis performed later found roughly 17,000 TCR beta sequences associated with HLA alleles at 0.05 false discovery rate.

Turning to this clone: What it recognizes is unknown.

The PCR had 60 Vbeta and 13 Jbeta primers. Repertoires were generated with immunoSEQ multiplex PCR, while TCRdb's copy carries only in-frame clones and drops some. The data hold under 150,000 clones, with 76% observed a single time. Germline CDR1 and CDR2: LNHDA and SQIVND (reference sequence). This CDR3 has 16 residues. J gave up 2 bases and V 8 bases, and 13 bases lay outside the gene matches. The chain is built from TRBV19 and TRBJ2-3; 7 bases line up with TRBD2. The sequence came from a female donor in good health and CMV-seropositive. Input material: PBMCs. CDR3 loop: CASARFASGNTDTQYF. The CDR3 nucleotides read TGTGCCAGTGCGCGGTTCGCTAGCGGCAACACAGATACGCAGTATTTT. Full variable domain (missing parts from reference TRBV19 and TRBJ2-3): DGGITQSPKYLFRKEGQNVTLSCEQNLNHDAMYWYRQDPGQGLRLIYYSQIVNDFQKGDIAEGYSVSREKKESFPLTVTSAQKNPTAFYLCASARFASGNTDTQYFGPGTRLTVL.